This TCR beta chain was profiled in a study of blood T cell repertoires in COVID-19. At the level of the study: The origin of the acute and convalescent COVID-19 samples was the United States, Italy and Spain. The cDNA or gDNA used as material had been derived from T cells, B-cell-depleted T cells, or PBMCs.

As originally analysed: Researchers report that nucleated cell counts were estimated from reference gene primer amplification. Clones were read by immunoSEQ multiplex PCR, and TCRdb kept only the in-frame ones, dropping some. The V and J calls and clone size come from that table; D and trimming were worked out from the DNA. The top ten hold roughly 7.5% of the sample, which has 150,000 to 200,000 clones, about 83% seen once. Germline trimming cut 3 bases from V and 5 bases from J; bases unmatched to any gene: 7. CDR1 and CDR2 (germline): SGDLS, YYNGEE. This CDR3 is 14 amino acids long. The chain combines TRBV9 with TRBJ2-5, with 7 bases matching TRBD1. The sequence came from a man aged 40-49 years who had recovered from COVID-19. Sequences were obtained from peripheral blood. DNA for the CDR3: TGTGCCAGCAGCGCCAGACAGGGTTCCGAGACCCAGTACTTC. Its translation is CASSARQGSETQYF.